This T cell receptor (beta chain) originates from a study of circulating CD8 cells and anti-PD-1 response in melanoma. Whole-study context: Non-responders showed stable or progressive disease; responders showed complete or partial response.

Live CD3+CD8+TCRalphabeta+ cells were sorted into four subsets by PD-1 and/or TIGIT. This clonotype is judged medium-sized (0.01 to 0.1%). The QIAseq Immune Repertoire TCR panel built the libraries from roughly 15 ng of total RNA. TCRdb called the reads again in MiXCR, with one record for every CDR3 protein. The table has 800 or so distinct CDR3 sequences, less than 10% seen once. CDR1 is SGHTA, CDR2 FQGTGA, per germline. The CDR3 spans 14 residues. Trimming cost V 3 bases and J 0 bases, with 3 bases left between them. Here the sequenced sample was CD8+ T cells from PBMCs, taken at baseline or after one month of anti-PD-1 therapy (not recorded which). V usage is TRBV7-3 and J usage is TRBJ1-6, with D uncertain. The TCR was taken from a human donor with melanoma. The CDR3 DNA reads TGTGCCAGCAGCTTTCGCTCCTATAATTCACCCCTCCACTTT. Residues: CASSFRSYNSPLHF.